These 29 T cell receptor beta chains share one sample of origin, sequenced in a study of blood T cell repertoires in COVID-19. Some clones are missing from TCRdb's copy, which holds only in-frame ones; the method was immunoSEQ multiplex PCR. The sample includes 180,000 or so clones, around 85% seen only once; the top ten take 6.5% to 10%. Input material: peripheral blood. All receptors come from a woman aged 60-75 years with acute or convalescent COVID-19.

The chain combines TRBV6-5 with TRBJ2-7; TRBD1 aligns across 9 bases. Germline lookup yields CDR1 MNHEY and CDR2 SVGAGI. The CDR3 contains 12 residues. V lost 6 bases and J lost 5; bases outside the gene matches: 2. The CDR3 region has the DNA TGTGCCAGCAGGGGACAGGGCAACGAGCAGTACTTC. Encoded protein: CASRGQGNEQYF.

This sequence joins TRBV27 and TRBJ2-2; 9 bases match TRBD2. Germline V CDR1 and CDR2: MNHEY, SMNVEV (reference sequence). This CDR3 has 16 amino acids. Trimming cost V 6 bases and J 6 bases; bases outside gene matches: 11. The CDR3, as DNA: TGTGCCAGCAGGCCCAGGTTTCTAGCGGGGCCCGGGGAGCTGTTTTTT. As protein: CASRPRFLAGPGELFF.

The chain couples TRBV29-1 to TRBJ2-1; D might be TRBD2 (5 bases). CDR1 and CDR2 (germline): SQVTM, ANQGSEA. The CDR3 runs to 14 residues. Trimming removed 4 bases from V and 3 bases from J, with 13 bases in between. For the CDR3, the DNA is TGCAGCGTTGGCTCCAGCGGACTCTACAATGAGCAGTTCTTC. This codes for CSVGSSGLYNEQFF.

This chain connects TRBV2 to TRBJ2-1; TRBD2 matches at 12 bases. The CDR3 totals 15 residues. CDR1 SNHLY and CDR2 FYNNEI come from the germline V gene. V shed 5 bases and J 9 bases; nucleotides not matched to a gene: 8. CDR3 bases: TGTGCCAGCAGTCCGAGGACTAGCGGGATCGGTGAGCAGTTCTTC. Translating it yields CASSPRTSGIGEQFF.

This clone showed up just once. The chain combines TRBV28 with TRBJ1-4; a weak D match, TRBD1 (6 bases). The V end was cut by 7 bases, the J end by 3 bases, with 15 bases between. The germline V gene encodes CDR1 MDHEN and CDR2 SYDVKM. This CDR3 spans 15 amino acids. In nucleotides, the CDR3 is TGTGCCAGCAACATCCAGGGGCGAGCTAATGAAAAACTGTTTTTT. Protein sequence: CASNIQGRANEKLFF.

The chain uses TRBV19 and TRBJ1-1; 8 bases map to TRBD1. J lost 7 bases, V lost 7 bases, and 11 bases had no gene match. Germline V gives CDR1 LNHDA, CDR2 SQIVND (reference sequence). The CDR3 covers 14 residues. CDR3 amino acids: CASMVQGVNGEAFF. The CDR3 DNA sequence: TGTGCCAGTATGGTACAGGGGGTCAACGGTGAAGCTTTCTTT.

The chain employs TRBV3-1 (or the pseudogene TRBV3-2) and TRBJ2-3; 7 positions match TRBD1. CDR3 size: 17 residues. With 1 base clipped from V and 0 bases from J, the junction kept 7 bases outside the gene matches. Germline CDR1 and CDR2: LGHDT and YNNKEL (reference sequence). CDR3: CASSQVVGQASTDTQYF. The CDR3 nucleotides are TGTGCCAGCAGCCAAGTGGTCGGACAGGCGAGCACAGATACGCAGTATTTT.

This clone was detected once. The chain carries TRBV19 and TRBJ1-1; D is undetermined. The CDR3 spans 15 residues. From germline, CDR1 is LNHDA and CDR2 SQIVND (reference sequence). The V end was cut by 4 bases, the J end by 1 base, with 13 bases between. In DNA form, the CDR3 reads TGTGCCAGTAGTAGATACACAGCTAAGAACACTGAAGCTTTCTTT. This sequence encodes CASSRYTAKNTEAFF.

The chain joins TRBV5-1 to TRBJ1-1; D gene ambiguous. The CDR3 has 13 amino acids. V was shortened by 5 bases and J by 3 bases, with 11 bases between the two germline ends. Germline V gene sequence: CDR1 SGHRS, CDR2 YFSETQ. The CDR3 bases are TGCGCCAGCAGAATACTCGGGGACACTGAAGCTTTCTTT. Encoded protein: CASRILGDTEAFF.

The V call is TRBV19, the J call TRBJ1-1; TRBD1 is a possible D gene (6 bases). The CDR3 has 14 residues. V was cut by 1 base and J by 1 base, with 7 bases left in between. The germline CDR1 and CDR2 sequences are LNHDA and SQIVND (reference sequence). Written as DNA, the CDR3 is TGTGCCAGTAGTATAGGAGGGGGGAACACTGAAGCTTTCTTT. Encoded protein: CASSIGGGNTEAFF.

Written as DNA, the CDR3 is TGTGCCAGTGGCACAACTAGCCCTCCCTACGAGCAGTACGTC. Its translation is CASGTTSPPYEQYV. V gene TRBV19 combines with J gene TRBJ2-7, with D perhaps matching TRBD2 (6 bases). Trimming removed 8 bases at V and 2 bases at J, with 16 bases between. The germline V gene has CDR1 LNHDA and CDR2 SQIVND (reference sequence). The CDR3 extends over 14 amino acids.

This sequence joins TRBV6-5 and TRBJ1-3; 7 nucleotides agree with TRBD1. This CDR3 is built from 14 residues. Germline V gene data show CDR1 as MNHEY and CDR2 as SVGAGI. V lost 5 bases, J lost 2 bases, and 3 bases stayed unmatched. CDR3: CASSQGVAGNTIYF. Here the CDR3 DNA reads TGTGCCAGCAGTCAGGGGGTGGCTGGAAACACCATATATTTT.

V usage is TRBV6-1 and J usage is TRBJ2-7, with TRBD2 identical over 10 bases. The CDR3 consists of 15 residues. V trimming: 2 bases; J trimming: 7 bases; junction bases outside the gene matches: 8. CDR1 MNHNS and CDR2 SASEGT come from the germline V gene. CDR3 nucleotide sequence: TGTGCCAGCAGTGAACGGGCTAGCGGGAGAGGGGAGCAGTACGTC. It translates to CASSERASGRGEQYV.

This chain connects TRBV4-2 to TRBJ1-2, with TRBD1 as a possible D gene (5 bases). V lost 0 bases, J lost 12 bases, and 14 bases lay in between. Germline V gene lookup returns CDR1 LGHNA and CDR2 YNFKEQ. CDR3 size: 13 residues. DNA for the CDR3: TGTGCCAGCAGCCAAGAGGAGGGAGGGGACGACACCTTC. Its translation is CASSQEEGGDDTF.

The chain uses TRBV2 and TRBJ2-5; 8 bases align to TRBD1. Trimming took 5 bases from V and 5 from J; bases not matched to a gene: 10. Per germline, CDR1 SNHLY and CDR2 FYNNEI. The CDR3 extends over 15 amino acids. CDR3 sequence reads: CASSITGGIGETQYF. As DNA, the CDR3 is TGTGCCAGCAGTATAACAGGGGGAATTGGGGAGACCCAGTACTTC. Together with reference TRBV2 and TRBJ2-5, the CDR3 gives the full variable domain: EPEVTQTPSHQVTQMGQEVILRCVPISNHLYFYWYRQILGQKVEFLVSFYNNEISEKSEIFDDQFSVERPDGSNFTLKIRSTKLEDSAMYFCASSITGGIGETQYFGPGTRLLVL.

The CDR3 sequence: CASSSGTGRTGELFF. In DNA, the CDR3 is TGCGCCAGCAGCTCCGGGACAGGGAGGACCGGGGAGCTGTTTTTT. The chain couples TRBV5-1 to TRBJ2-2, with 9 bases aligning to TRBD1. J lost 5 bases, V lost 3 bases, and 5 bases had no gene match. The CDR3 is 15 residues long. Germline CDR1 is SGHRS and CDR2 is YFSETQ. Together with reference TRBV5-1 and TRBJ2-2, the CDR3 gives the full variable domain: KAGVTQTPRYLIKTRGQQVTLSCSPISGHRSVSWYQQTPGQGLQFLFEYFSETQRNKGNFPGRFSGRQFSNSRSEMNVSTLELGDSALYLCASSSGTGRTGELFFGEGSRLTVL.

The chain employs TRBV5-1 and TRBJ1-1, with 7 bases fitting TRBD1. Germline values: CDR1 SGHRS, CDR2 YFSETQ. The J segment lost 4 bases and the V segment lost 4 bases, leaving 10 bases of the junction unmatched. The CDR3 totals 15 residues. The CDR3 is CASSITGTVSTEAFF. The CDR3 nucleotides read TGCGCCAGCAGCATCACCGGGACAGTGAGCACTGAAGCTTTCTTT.

V and J are TRBV20-1 and TRBJ2-7; no firm D call. V lost 4 bases and J 3 bases, leaving 7 bases between the germline ends. Germline CDR1 is DFQATT and CDR2 is SNEGSKA (reference sequence). This CDR3 comprises 11 residues. As DNA, the CDR3 is TGCAGTGCTATGAGACTCTACGAGCAGTACTTC. Amino acid sequence: CSAMRLYEQYF.

The V gene is TRBV3-1 (or the pseudogene TRBV3-2), the J gene TRBJ1-2; perhaps TRBD1 as D (5 bases). The CDR3 contains 13 residues. The germline V gene encodes CDR1 LGHDT and CDR2 YNNKEL (reference sequence). The V end was cut by 4 bases, the J end by 7 bases, with 13 bases between. The chain's CDR3 is CASSPRERGGYTF. The CDR3 bases are TGTGCCAGCAGCCCTCGGGAGAGGGGTGGCTACACCTTC.

This chain uses TRBV14 with TRBJ1-1; maybe TRBD1 (5 bases). The CDR3 sequence is 13 residues long. Germline V gene sequence: CDR1 SGHDN, CDR2 FVKESK. V dropped 11 bases and J dropped 1 base, with 14 bases sitting between them. This chain's CDR3 is CASRTGGNTEAFF. CDR3 sequence (DNA): TGTGCCTCTCGGACGGGGGGGAACACTGAAGCTTTCTTT.

The rearrangement joins TRBV11-1 to TRBJ1-1; 10 positions agree with TRBD1. With 5 bases clipped from V and 7 bases from J, the junction kept 4 bases outside the gene matches. The length of the CDR3 is 13 residues. The germline V gene encodes CDR1 SGHAT and CDR2 FQDESV (reference sequence). Here the CDR3 DNA reads TGTGCCAGCAGCCGGGACAGGGGCGGTGAAGCTTTCTTT. It translates to CASSRDRGGEAFF.

CDR3 sequence: CSVSRGSGSGNTIYF. The DNA for the CDR3 is TGCAGCGTCTCCCGAGGGTCTGGCTCTGGAAACACCATATATTTT. The chain employs TRBV29-1 and TRBJ1-3; D ambiguous. This CDR3 region has 15 residues. V lost 6 bases to trimming and J lost 0 bases, with 15 bases between them. Germline V gene lookup returns CDR1 SQVTM and CDR2 ANQGSEA.

This rearrangement joins TRBV24-1 to TRBJ1-2; maybe TRBD1 (5 bases). Germline assignment: CDR1 KGHDR and CDR2 SFDVKD. The CDR3 contains 14 residues. V lost 4 bases, J lost 5 bases, and 13 bases lay in between. For the CDR3, the DNA is TGTGCCACCAGTGAGGCGGGGGAATCGTATGGCTACACCTTC. It yields the protein CATSEAGESYGYTF.

V is TRBV20-1 and J is TRBJ1-5; perhaps TRBD1 as D (6 bases). The CDR3 loop spans 15 amino acids. Germline CDR1 is DFQATT and CDR2 is SNEGSKA (reference sequence). With 3 bases removed from V and 5 bases from J, the gap between germline ends came to 17 bases. The CDR3 protein is CSASPLDSLYQPQHF. CDR3 DNA sequence: TGCAGTGCTAGTCCCCTGGACAGCCTTTATCAGCCCCAGCATTTT.

The gene calls are TRBV5-6 and TRBJ1-2; 7 bases are a match to TRBD1. Trimming cost V 2 bases and J 2 bases; bases outside gene matches: 9. The CDR3 runs to 16 residues. CDR1 is SGHDT and CDR2 is YYEEEE in the germline V gene. The CDR3 region is CASSFGGQTSNYGYTF. The DNA of the CDR3 is TGTGCCAGCAGCTTTGGGGGACAGACTTCGAACTATGGCTACACCTTC. Drawing the rest from reference TRBV5-6 and TRBJ1-2, the complete variable domain is DAGVTQSPTHLIKTRGQQVTLRCSPKSGHDTVSWYQQALGQGPQFIFQYYEEEERQRGNFPDRFSGHQFPNYSSELNVNALLLGDSALYLCASSFGGQTSNYGYTFGSGTRLTVV.

V and J are TRBV27 and TRBJ1-2; TRBD1 aligns across 7 bases. The CDR3 totals 15 residues. Germline V gene lookup returns CDR1 MNHEY and CDR2 SMNVEV (reference sequence). V lost 4 bases and J lost 1; bases outside the gene matches: 6. The DNA of the CDR3 is TGTGCCAGCAGTTCCTACAGGGGTTTTAACTATGGCTACACCTTC. It encodes CASSSYRGFNYGYTF.

The chain recombines TRBV6-6 with TRBJ1-1, with 7 bases lining up with TRBD1. V was pared by 6 bases and J by 3 bases, with 10 bases of the junction left unmatched. CDR1 MNHNY and CDR2 SVGAGI come from the germline V gene (reference sequence). This CDR3 is built from 15 residues. The CDR3 coding sequence is TGTGCCAGCAGCCCGAACACAGGGGCCTACACTGAAGCTTTCTTT. Amino acids: CASSPNTGAYTEAFF.

This rearrangement joins TRBV6-2 or TRBV6-3 to TRBJ1-2; 11 nucleotides align to TRBD1. CDR1 and CDR2 (germline): MNHEY, SVGEGT. After removal of 6 bases from V and 6 bases from J, the junction contained 6 bases not matched to a gene. This CDR3 has 14 amino acids. This chain's CDR3 is CASSTPGQGDGYTF. CDR3 sequence (DNA): TGTGCCAGCAGCACACCGGGACAGGGGGATGGCTACACCTTC.

The rearrangement joins TRBV11-2 to TRBJ2-6; D may be TRBD1 (5 bases). V was clipped by 4 bases and J by 5 bases, with 12 bases between them. Germline assignment: CDR1 SGHAT and CDR2 FQNNGV. The CDR3 runs 15 residues. This chain's CDR3 is CASSSQGGWANVLTF. CDR3 bases: TGTGCCAGCAGCTCCCAGGGCGGTTGGGCCAACGTCCTGACTTTC.